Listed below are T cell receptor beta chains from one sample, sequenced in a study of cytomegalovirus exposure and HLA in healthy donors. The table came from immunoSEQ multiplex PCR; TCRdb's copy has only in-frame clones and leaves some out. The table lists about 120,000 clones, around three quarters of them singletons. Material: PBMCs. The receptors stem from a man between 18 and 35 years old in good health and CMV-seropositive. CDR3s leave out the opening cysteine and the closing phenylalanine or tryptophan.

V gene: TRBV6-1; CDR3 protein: ASGTGQINEKLF
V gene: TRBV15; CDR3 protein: ATSRGQGGTYEQY
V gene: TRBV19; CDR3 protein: ASSATGYTEAF
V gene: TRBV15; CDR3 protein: ATSPRGSGNTIY
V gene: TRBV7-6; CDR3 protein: ASKGADEQF
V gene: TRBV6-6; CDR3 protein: ASGETGVYGYT
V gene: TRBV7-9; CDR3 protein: ASSLAPLASDNEQF
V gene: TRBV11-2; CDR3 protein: ASEPVGQQETQY
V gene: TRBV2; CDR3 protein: ASSGQYQY
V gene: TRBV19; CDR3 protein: ASATGQTSADTQY
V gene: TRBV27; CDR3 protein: ASSSNTPGELF
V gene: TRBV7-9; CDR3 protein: ASSLGSAGGHQPQH
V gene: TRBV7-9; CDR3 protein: ASSLWGTTDTQY
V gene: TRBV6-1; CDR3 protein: ASSEIFWELGGGEQF
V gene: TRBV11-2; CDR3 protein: ASSLTLLTKNIQY
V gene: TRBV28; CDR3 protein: ASSSTDRDYGYT
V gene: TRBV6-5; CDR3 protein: ASSTGREAF
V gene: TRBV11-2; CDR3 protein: ASSSGGNYGYT
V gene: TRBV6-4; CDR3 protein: ASSPDRATEAF
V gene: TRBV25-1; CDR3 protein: ASSDTRLVGETQY
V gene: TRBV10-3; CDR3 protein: AISQTSGYNEQF
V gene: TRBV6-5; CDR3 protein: ASSYSKNPSYEQY
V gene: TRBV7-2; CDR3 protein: ASSLAVGEPDTQY
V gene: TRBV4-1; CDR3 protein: ASSLIHLGSYGYT
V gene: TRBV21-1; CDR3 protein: ASSPLKPGTPYGYT
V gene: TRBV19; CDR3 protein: ASSAGLSSYEQY
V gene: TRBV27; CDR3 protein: ASSRDRNNEKLF
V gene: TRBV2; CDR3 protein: ASSDRGYYGYT
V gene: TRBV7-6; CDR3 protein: ASSSYQETQY
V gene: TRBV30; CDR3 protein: AWRALSVQREDQY
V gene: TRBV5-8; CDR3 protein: ASSLQGLFGNQPQH
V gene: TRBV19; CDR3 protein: ASGGNRGTAGYT
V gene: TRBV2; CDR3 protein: ARNAEQGLNYNEQF
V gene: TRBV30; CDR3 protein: AWSRSRQRPNYGYT
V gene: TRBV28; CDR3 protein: ASSLSPGQSDPEQY
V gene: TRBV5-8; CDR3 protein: ASSLALLADFMNTEAF
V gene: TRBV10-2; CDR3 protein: ASRAGRNEKLF
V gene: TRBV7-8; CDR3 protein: ASSLGGQDFNQPQH
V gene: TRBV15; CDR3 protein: ATSRLAGGPDTQY
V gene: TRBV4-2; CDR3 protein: ASSQDPGEGAKRNTIY
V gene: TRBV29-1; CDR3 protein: SASGLADNEQF
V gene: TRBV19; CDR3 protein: ASRRGQGMWQETQY
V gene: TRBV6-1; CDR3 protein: ASSEIREKQY
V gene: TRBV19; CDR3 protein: ASSIAGQFYGYT
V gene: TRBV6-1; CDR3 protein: ASTEGSNTGELF
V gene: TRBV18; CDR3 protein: ASSPTEAPNTGELF
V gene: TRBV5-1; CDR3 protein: ASSSPGQAPSSDSPLH
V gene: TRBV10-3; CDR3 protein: AISDSGEDTGELF
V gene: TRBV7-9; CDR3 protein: ASSLGSGRAYEQY
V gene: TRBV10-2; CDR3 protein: ASSETFGTLFLYEQY
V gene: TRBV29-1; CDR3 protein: SVTPTGARNNEQF
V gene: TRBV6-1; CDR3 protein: ASSPLAGGLDTQY